This TCR beta chain derives from a study of T cells in Graves' hyperthyroidism and ophthalmopathy. General study points: Blood samples included most of the expanded thyroid clonotypes exceeding 0.001.

Germline CDR1 is DFQATT and CDR2 is SNEGSKA (reference sequence). Trimming removed 3 bases at V and 0 bases at J, with 9 bases between. The CDR3 runs 13 residues. There are many counts of this clonotype. Antigen specificity is unknown. Amplified TCR beta CDR3 regions came from RNA transcripts. An initial round of RT-PCR targeting the TCR CDR3 relied on the HTBI primer set. TCRdb passed the multiplex PCR reads through MiXCR, listing each CDR3 protein once. This sample has about half a million distinct CDR3 sequences, with around 20% found just once. This chain uses TRBV20-1 with TRBJ2-7; D not certain. The sample was blood. This clonotype was sampled from a man aged 18 to 30 with Graves' hyperthyroidism. CDR3 protein: CSARPPASYEQYF. CDR3 sequence (DNA): TGCAGTGCTAGGCCCCCGGCCTCCTACGAGCAGTACTTC.